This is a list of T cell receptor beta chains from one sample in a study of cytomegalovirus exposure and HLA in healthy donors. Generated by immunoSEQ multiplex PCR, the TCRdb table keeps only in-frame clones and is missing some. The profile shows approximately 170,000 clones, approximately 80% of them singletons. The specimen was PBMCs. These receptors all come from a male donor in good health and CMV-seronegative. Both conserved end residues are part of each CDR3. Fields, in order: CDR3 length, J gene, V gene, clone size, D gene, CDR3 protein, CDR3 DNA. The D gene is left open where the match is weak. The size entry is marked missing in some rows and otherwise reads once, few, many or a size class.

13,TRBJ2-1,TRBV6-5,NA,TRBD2,CASRRTSGNEQFF,TGTGCCAGCAGGAGGACTAGCGGTAATGAGCAGTTCTTC
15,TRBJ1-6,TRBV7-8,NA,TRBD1,CASSVTGVYNSPLHF,TGTGCCAGCAGCGTGACAGGGGTCTATAATTCACCCCTCCACTTT
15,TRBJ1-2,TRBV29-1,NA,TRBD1,CSALTKMGQGSGYPF,TGCAGCGCCCTGACTAAGATGGGACAGGGGAGTGGCTACCCCTTC
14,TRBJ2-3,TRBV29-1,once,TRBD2,CSVEISGSPDTQYF,TGCAGCGTTGAAATTAGCGGGAGCCCAGATACGCAGTATTTT
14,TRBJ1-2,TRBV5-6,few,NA,CASSLEGGFYGYTF,TGTGCCAGCAGCTTGGAAGGGGGATTCTATGGCTACACCTTC
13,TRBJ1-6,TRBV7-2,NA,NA,CASSGGSNSPLHF,TGTGCCAGCAGCGGCGGGAGTAATTCACCCCTCCACTTT
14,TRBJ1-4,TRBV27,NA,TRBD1,CASSLDRGQEKLFF,TGTGCCAGCAGTCTGGACAGGGGCCAGGAAAAACTGTTTTTT
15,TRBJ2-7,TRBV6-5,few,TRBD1,CASSYSGQGSYEQYF,TGTGCCAGCAGTTACTCCGGACAGGGCTCCTACGAGCAGTACTTC
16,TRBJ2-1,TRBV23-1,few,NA,CASIAKGMEIYNEQFF,TGCGCCAGCATCGCTAAAGGCATGGAGATTTACAATGAGCAGTTCTTC
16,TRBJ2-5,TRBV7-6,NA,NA,CASSLGVGEEWETQYF,TGTGCCAGCAGCTTAGGGGTCGGGGAGGAGTGGGAGACCCAGTACTTC
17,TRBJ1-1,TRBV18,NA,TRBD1,CASSPIAKGQNSPEAFF,TGTGCCAGCTCACCGATCGCCAAGGGACAGAACTCTCCTGAAGCTTTCTTT
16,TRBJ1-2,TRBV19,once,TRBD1,CASSGMTGGSNYGYTF,TGTGCCAGTAGTGGGATGACAGGGGGCAGTAACTATGGCTACACCTTC
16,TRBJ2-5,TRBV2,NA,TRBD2,CASIRLAGGHGETQYF,TGTGCCAGCATTCGACTAGCGGGGGGTCATGGGGAGACCCAGTACTTC
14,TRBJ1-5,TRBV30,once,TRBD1,CAWSWGQRNQPQHF,TGTGCCTGGAGTTGGGGACAGCGCAATCAGCCCCAGCATTTT
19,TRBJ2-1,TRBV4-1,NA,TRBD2,CASSQDPGGVARTLYEQFF,TGCGCCAGCAGCCAAGATCCCGGGGGGGTAGCCAGGACCTTGTATGAGCAGTTCTTC
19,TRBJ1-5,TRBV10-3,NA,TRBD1,CAISESGGQGAMGNQPQHF,TGTGCCATCAGTGAGTCGGGCGGACAGGGGGCGATGGGCAATCAGCCCCAGCATTTT
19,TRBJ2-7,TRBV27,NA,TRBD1,CASSLSLFTRTGTGHEQYF,TGTGCCAGCAGTTTATCCTTATTTACGCGTACCGGGACAGGGCACGAGCAGTACTTC
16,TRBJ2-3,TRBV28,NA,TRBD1,CASSLGQRVSTDTQYF,TGTGCCAGCAGTTTGGGACAGAGGGTAAGCACAGATACGCAGTATTTT
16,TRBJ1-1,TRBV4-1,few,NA,CASSKRAGGMNTEAFF,TGCGCCAGCAGTAAAAGGGCGGGGGGGATGAACACTGAAGCTTTCTTT
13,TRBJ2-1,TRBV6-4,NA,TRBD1,CASKGQADNEQFF,TGTGCCAGCAAAGGACAGGCGGACAATGAGCAGTTCTTC
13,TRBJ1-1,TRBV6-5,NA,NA,CASSYVGGTEAFF,TGTGCCAGCAGTTACGTCGGGGGGACTGAAGCTTTCTTT
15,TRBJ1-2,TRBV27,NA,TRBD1,CASRTGTGVNYGYTF,TGTGCCAGCAGGACCGGGACAGGGGTCAACTATGGCTACACCTTC
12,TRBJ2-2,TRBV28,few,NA,CASSLGPGELFF,TGTGCCAGCAGTTTGGGGCCCGGGGAGCTGTTTTTT
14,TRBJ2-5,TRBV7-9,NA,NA,CASSLEAGGETQYF,TGTGCCAGCAGCTTAGAGGCAGGAGGGGAGACCCAGTACTTC
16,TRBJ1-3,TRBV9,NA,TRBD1,CASSGETGGSGNTIYF,TGTGCCAGCAGCGGAGAAACAGGGGGCTCTGGAAACACCATATATTTT
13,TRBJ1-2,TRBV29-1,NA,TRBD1,CSVKTGASWGYTF,TGCAGCGTTAAGACAGGGGCCTCCTGGGGCTACACCTTC
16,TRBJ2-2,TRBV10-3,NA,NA,CAIPTGVDTNTGELFF,TGTGCCATCCCTACGGGGGTAGACACGAACACCGGGGAGCTGTTTTTT
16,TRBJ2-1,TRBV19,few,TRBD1,CASSAPSGGGYNEQFF,TGTGCCAGTAGTGCGCCCTCAGGGGGCGGCTACAATGAGCAGTTCTTC
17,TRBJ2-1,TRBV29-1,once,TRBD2,CSVARGLAGGPPNEQFF,TGCAGCGTCGCCAGGGGACTAGCGGGAGGGCCCCCGAATGAGCAGTTCTTC
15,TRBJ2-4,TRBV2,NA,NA,CAAQGGGLAKNIQYF,TGTGCCGCACAAGGGGGGGGGCTAGCCAAAAACATTCAGTACTTC
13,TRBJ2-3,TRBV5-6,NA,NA,CASSPTITDTQYF,TGTGCCAGCAGCCCAACTATCACAGATACGCAGTATTTT
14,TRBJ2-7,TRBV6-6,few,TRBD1,CASGPPGQTYEQYF,TGTGCCAGCGGACCACCGGGACAGACTTACGAGCAGTACTTC
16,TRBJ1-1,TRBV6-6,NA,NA,CASSYSVKHMNTEAFF,TGTGCCAGCAGTTACTCCGTTAAACATATGAACACTGAAGCTTTCTTT
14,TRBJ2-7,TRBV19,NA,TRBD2,CASMGLAGVREQYF,TGTGCCAGTATGGGACTAGCGGGAGTCCGGGAGCAGTACTTC
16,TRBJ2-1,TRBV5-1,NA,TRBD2,CASSPRTSPIYNEQFF,TGCGCCAGCAGCCCGCGGACTAGCCCAATCTACAATGAGCAGTTCTTC
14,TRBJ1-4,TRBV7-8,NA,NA,CASSLDWTAEKLFF,TGTGCCAGCAGCTTGGACTGGACGGCGGAAAAACTGTTTTTT
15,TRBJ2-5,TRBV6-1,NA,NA,CASGVAVVWGETQYF,TGTGCCAGCGGAGTAGCGGTTGTTTGGGGAGAGACCCAGTACTTC
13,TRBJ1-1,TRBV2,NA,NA,CASSPRVDTEAFF,TGTGCCAGCAGCCCCAGGGTAGACACTGAAGCTTTCTTT
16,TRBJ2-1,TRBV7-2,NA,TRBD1,CASSTTGTGVYNEQFF,TGTGCCAGCAGCACAACCGGGACAGGGGTGTATAATGAGCAGTTCTTC
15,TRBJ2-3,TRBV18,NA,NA,CASSSGTLGEDTQYF,TGTGCCAGCTCCTCCGGGACTTTGGGCGAGGATACGCAGTATTTT
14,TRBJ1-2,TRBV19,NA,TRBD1,CASRRDRPSYGYTF,TGTGCCAGTAGGAGGGACAGACCTTCCTATGGCTACACCTTC
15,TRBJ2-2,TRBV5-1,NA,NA,CASSPDGGPPGELFF,TGCGCCAGCAGCCCCGATGGAGGGCCTCCCGGGGAGCTGTTTTTT
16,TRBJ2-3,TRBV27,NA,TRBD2,CASTRRWGGGTDTQYF,TGTGCCAGCACCCGTAGATGGGGGGGAGGGACAGATACGCAGTATTTT
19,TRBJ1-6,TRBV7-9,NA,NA,CASSSFRGAGEFDNSPLHF,TGTGCCAGCAGCTCCTTTAGGGGAGCGGGGGAATTTGATAATTCACCCCTCCACTTT
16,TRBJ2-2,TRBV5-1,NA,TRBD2,CASSLLAGANTGELFF,TGCGCCAGCAGCTTGTTAGCGGGGGCAAACACCGGGGAGCTGTTTTTT
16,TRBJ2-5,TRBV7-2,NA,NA,CASSLAAMQGQETQYF,TGTGCCAGCAGCTTAGCCGCGATGCAGGGCCAAGAGACCCAGTACTTC
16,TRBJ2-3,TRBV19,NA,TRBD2,CASSIIASGSTDTQYF,TGTGCCAGTAGTATTATAGCTAGCGGGAGCACAGATACGCAGTATTTT
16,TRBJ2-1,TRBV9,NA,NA,CASSVATSGTYNEQFF,TGTGCCAGCAGCGTAGCTACAAGCGGAACCTACAATGAGCAGTTCTTC
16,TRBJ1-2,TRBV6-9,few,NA,CASSYSSTGETYGYTF,TGTGCCAGCAGTTATTCCTCGACGGGGGAAACCTATGGCTACACCTTC
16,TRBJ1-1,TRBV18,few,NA,CASSPARGGEGTEAFF,TGTGCCAGCTCACCTGCGCGGGGAGGGGAGGGCACTGAAGCTTTCTTT
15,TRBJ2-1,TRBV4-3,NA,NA,CASSQEMASYNEQFF,TGCGCCAGCAGCCAAGAAATGGCCAGCTACAATGAGCAGTTCTTC
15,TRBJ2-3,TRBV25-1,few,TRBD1,CASSENRGLKDTQYF,TGTGCCAGCAGTGAAAACAGGGGGCTAAAGGATACGCAGTATTTT
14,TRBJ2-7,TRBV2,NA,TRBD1,CASRAGDRGYEQYF,TGTGCCAGCAGGGCCGGGGACAGGGGCTACGAGCAGTACTTC
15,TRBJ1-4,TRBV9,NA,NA,CASSPLGRAAEKLFF,TGTGCCAGCAGCCCCCTGGGGAGGGCGGCTGAAAAACTGTTTTTT